The T cell receptor (beta chain) described here comes from a study of early T cells in non-severe SARS-CoV-2 infection. Overall study findings and caveats: Private and CD4 specificities were missed by VDJdb matching, which favored anti-spike CD8 responses.

The TCR library protocol attached unique molecular identifiers to the individual cDNA molecules. Via MiXCR, TCRdb re-called the 5' RACE reads, giving one row per CDR3 protein. The table records tens of thousands of distinct CDR3 sequences, about 4.5% of them present only once. With regard to this clonotype: Its antigen remains unidentified.

Sequencing used whole blood. This receptor was obtained from an adult who was a healthcare worker with PCR-confirmed SARS-CoV-2 infection or an uninfected control (not recorded which).

For the CDR3, the DNA is TGTGCCAGCAGCTCAGGACAGCTGAACACTGAAGCTTTCTTT. It encodes CASSSGQLNTEAFF. The chain joins TRBV7-6 to TRBJ1-1; tentative D call: TRBD1 (6 bases). The germline V gene encodes CDR1 SGHVS and CDR2 FNYEAQ. CDR3 length: 14 residues. V dropped 4 bases and J dropped 0 bases, with 9 bases sitting between them.